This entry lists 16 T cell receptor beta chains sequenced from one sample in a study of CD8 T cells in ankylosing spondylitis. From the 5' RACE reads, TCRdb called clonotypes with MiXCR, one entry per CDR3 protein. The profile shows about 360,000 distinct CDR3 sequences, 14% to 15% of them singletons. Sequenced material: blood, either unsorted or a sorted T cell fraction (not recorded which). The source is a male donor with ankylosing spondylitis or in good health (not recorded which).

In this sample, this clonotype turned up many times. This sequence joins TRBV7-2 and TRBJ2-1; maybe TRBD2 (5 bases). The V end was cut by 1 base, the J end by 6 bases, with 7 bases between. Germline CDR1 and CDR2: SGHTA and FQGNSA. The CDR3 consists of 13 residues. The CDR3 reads CASSLERVNEQFF. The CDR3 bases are TGTGCCAGCAGCTTAGAGAGGGTCAATGAGCAGTTCTTC. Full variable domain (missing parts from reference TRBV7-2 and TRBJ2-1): GAGVSQSPSNKVTEKGKDVELRCDPISGHTALYWYRQSLGQGLEFLIYFQGNSAPDKSGLPSDRFSAERTGGSVSTLTIQRTQQEDSAVYLCASSLERVNEQFFGPGTRLTVL.

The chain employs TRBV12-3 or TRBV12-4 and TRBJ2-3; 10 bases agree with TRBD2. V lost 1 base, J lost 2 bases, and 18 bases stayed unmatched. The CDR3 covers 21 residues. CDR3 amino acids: CASSLGVSDFLAGATTDTQYF. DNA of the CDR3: TGTGCCAGCAGTTTAGGGGTATCTGATTTTCTAGCGGGGGCAACCACAGATACGCAGTATTTT.

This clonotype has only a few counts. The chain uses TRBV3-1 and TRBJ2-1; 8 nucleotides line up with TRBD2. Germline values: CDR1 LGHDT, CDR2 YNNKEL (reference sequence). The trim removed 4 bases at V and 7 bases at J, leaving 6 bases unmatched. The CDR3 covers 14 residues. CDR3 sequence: CASSLSSGGNEQFF. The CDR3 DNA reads TGTGCCAGCAGCCTCTCCTCGGGGGGGAATGAGCAGTTCTTC.

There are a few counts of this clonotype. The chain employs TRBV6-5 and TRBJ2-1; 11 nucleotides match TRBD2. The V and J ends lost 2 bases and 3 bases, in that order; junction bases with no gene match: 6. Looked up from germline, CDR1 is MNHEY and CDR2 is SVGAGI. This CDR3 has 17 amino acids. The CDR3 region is CASSYPSSGRLYNEQFF. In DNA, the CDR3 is TGTGCCAGCAGTTACCCCTCTAGCGGGAGGCTCTACAATGAGCAGTTCTTC.

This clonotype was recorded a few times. The CDR3 is CASSPPSSGRTDTQYF. The CDR3 bases are TGTGCCAGCTCACCCCCCTCTAGCGGGAGAACAGATACGCAGTATTTT. J is TRBJ2-3 and V is TRBV18; 10 nucleotides align to TRBD2. Germline V lookup: CDR1 KGHSH, CDR2 LQKENI. The CDR3 totals 16 residues. The V and J ends lost 3 bases and 3 bases, in that order; junction bases with no gene match: 6.

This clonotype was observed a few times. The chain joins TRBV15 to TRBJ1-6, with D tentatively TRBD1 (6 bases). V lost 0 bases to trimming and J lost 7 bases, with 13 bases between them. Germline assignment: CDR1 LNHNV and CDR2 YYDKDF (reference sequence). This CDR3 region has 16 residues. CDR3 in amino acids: CATSRDLSGANSPLHF. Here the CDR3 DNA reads TGTGCCACCAGCAGAGATTTATCAGGGGCAAATTCACCCCTCCACTTT. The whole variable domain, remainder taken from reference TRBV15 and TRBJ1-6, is DAMVIQNPRYQVTQFGKPVTLSCSQTLNHNVMYWYQQKSSQAPKLLFHYYDKDFNNEADTPDNFQSRRPNTSFCFLDIRSPGLGDTAMYLCATSRDLSGANSPLHFGNGTRLTVT.

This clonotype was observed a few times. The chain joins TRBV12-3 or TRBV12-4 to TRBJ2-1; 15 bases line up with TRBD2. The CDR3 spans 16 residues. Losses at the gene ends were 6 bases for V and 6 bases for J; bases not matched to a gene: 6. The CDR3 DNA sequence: TGTGCCAGCAGAGCGGGGACTAGCGGGGGGATCAATGAGCAGTTCTTC. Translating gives CASRAGTSGGINEQFF.

The CDR3: CSARVPSNYGYTF. CDR3 sequence (DNA): TGCAGTGCTAGAGTTCCCTCTAACTATGGCTACACCTTC. The rearrangement links TRBV20-1 to TRBJ1-2; no firm D call. Per germline, CDR1 DFQATT and CDR2 SNEGSKA (reference sequence). The V end was cut by 1 base, the J end by 0 bases, with 6 bases between. The length of the CDR3 is 13 residues.

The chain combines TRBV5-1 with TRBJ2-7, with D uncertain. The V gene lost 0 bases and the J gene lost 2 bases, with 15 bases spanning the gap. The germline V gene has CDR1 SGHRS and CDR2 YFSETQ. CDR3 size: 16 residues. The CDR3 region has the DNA TGCGCCAGCAGCTTGGATCCCGGAACTCGGACCTACGAGCAGTACTTC. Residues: CASSLDPGTRTYEQYF.

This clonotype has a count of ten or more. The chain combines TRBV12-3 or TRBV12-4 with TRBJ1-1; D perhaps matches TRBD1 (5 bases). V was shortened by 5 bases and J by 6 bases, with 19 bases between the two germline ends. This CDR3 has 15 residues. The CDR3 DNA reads TGTGCCAGCAGTACGCGGGACCTGCGGGATGCTGAAGCTTTCTTT. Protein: CASSTRDLRDAEAFF.

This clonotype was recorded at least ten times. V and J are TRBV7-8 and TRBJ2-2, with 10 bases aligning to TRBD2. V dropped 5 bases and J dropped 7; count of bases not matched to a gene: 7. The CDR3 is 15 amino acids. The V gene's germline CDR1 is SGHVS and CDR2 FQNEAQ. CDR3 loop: CASSPGLAVSGELFF. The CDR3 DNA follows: TGTGCCAGCAGCCCCGGACTAGCGGTCAGCGGGGAGCTGTTTTTT.

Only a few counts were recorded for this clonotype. CDR3 region: CASRKGSGNPDEQFF. Written as DNA, the CDR3 is TGTGCCAGCAGGAAAGGTAGCGGGAATCCGGATGAGCAGTTCTTC. The chain carries TRBV7-9 and TRBJ2-1, with 8 bases matching TRBD2. V lost 6 bases, J lost 8 bases, and 12 bases stayed unmatched. Per germline, CDR1 SEHNR and CDR2 FQNEAQ (reference sequence). The CDR3 sequence is 15 residues long.

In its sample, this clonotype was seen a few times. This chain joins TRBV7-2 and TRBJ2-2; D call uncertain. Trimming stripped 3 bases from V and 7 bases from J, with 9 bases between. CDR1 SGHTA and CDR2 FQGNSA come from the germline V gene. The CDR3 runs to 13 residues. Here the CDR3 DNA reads TGTGCCAGCAGCTTCAGGACGGGCGGGGAGCTGTTTTTT. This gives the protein CASSFRTGGELFF.

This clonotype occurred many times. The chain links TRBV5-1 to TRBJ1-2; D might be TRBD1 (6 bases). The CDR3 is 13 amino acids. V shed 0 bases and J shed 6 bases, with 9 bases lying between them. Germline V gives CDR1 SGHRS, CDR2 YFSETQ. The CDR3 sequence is CASSLDREDGYTF. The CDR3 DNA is TGCGCCAGCAGCTTGGACAGGGAAGATGGCTACACCTTC.

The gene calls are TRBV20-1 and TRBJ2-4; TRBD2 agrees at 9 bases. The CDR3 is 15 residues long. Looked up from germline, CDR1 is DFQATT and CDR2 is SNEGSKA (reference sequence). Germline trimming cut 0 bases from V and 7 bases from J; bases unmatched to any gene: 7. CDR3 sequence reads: CSARDHLAGWNIQYF. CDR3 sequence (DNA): TGCAGTGCTAGAGATCACCTAGCGGGGTGGAACATTCAGTACTTC.

The CDR3 protein is CASSESVPYEQYF. CDR3 nucleotides: TGTGCCAGCAGTGAGTCGGTTCCCTACGAGCAGTACTTC. The chain combines TRBV2 with TRBJ2-7; D remains ambiguous. CDR1 is SNHLY and CDR2 is FYNNEI in the germline V gene. The CDR3 spans 13 residues. V was pared by 3 bases and J by 2 bases, with 8 bases between.